The 9 T cell receptor beta chains below all came from one sample that was sequenced in a study of blood T cell repertoires in COVID-19 (dated by TCRdb to 2019 to 2021). Library creation used the immunoSEQ multiplex PCR assay. TCRdb took over this immuneACCESS table, retaining in-frame rearrangements with V and J assigned. Such tables are incomplete; in checked studies, under half of the missing clones stem from an unresolved V gene, and the remainder is unexplained. The table for this sample lists 200,000 to 250,000 clones; 80% to 85% of them were counted only once. The ten largest clones represent roughly 2.3% of the sample. Sequenced material: peripheral blood. These receptors were collected from a woman in her sixties with acute or convalescent COVID-19.

The chain recombines TRBV24-1 with TRBJ1-1; D not resolved. V was trimmed by 1 base and J by 4 bases, leaving 15 bases between them. The germline V gene encodes CDR1 KGHDR and CDR2 SFDVKD. The CDR3 runs to 16 residues. The CDR3 region has the DNA TGTGCCACCAGTGATTTTTCCGACACAACTCGCACTGAAGCTTTCTTT. Its translation is CATSDFSDTTRTEAFF.

The chain recombines TRBV5-1 with TRBJ2-3; maybe TRBD1 (6 bases). Trimming took off 0 bases at V and 5 bases at J, with 13 bases between the two ends. Germline assignment: CDR1 SGHRS and CDR2 YFSETQ. The CDR3 has 15 residues. The CDR3 DNA reads TGCGCCAGCAGCTTGGTTTCAGGGGCGAGAGATACGCAGTATTTT. Translating it yields CASSLVSGARDTQYF. The full variable domain, rest sourced from reference TRBV5-1 and TRBJ2-3, is KAGVTQTPRYLIKTRGQQVTLSCSPISGHRSVSWYQQTPGQGLQFLFEYFSETQRNKGNFPGRFSGRQFSNSRSEMNVSTLELGDSALYLCASSLVSGARDTQYFGPGTRLTVL.

The chain recombines TRBV4-2 with TRBJ2-2; the D is unclear. This CDR3 is built from 16 residues. CDR1 and CDR2 (germline): LGHNA, YNFKEQ. Trimming shortened V by 1 base and J by 0 bases, and 9 bases separated the two germline ends. CDR3 sequence (DNA): TGTGCCAGCAGCCAAGTGTGGCGGCCGAACACCGGGGAGCTGTTTTTT. Translated, it gives CASSQVWRPNTGELFF.

The sample holds one count of this clone. The chain joins TRBV7-2 to TRBJ1-1, with D hard to call. This CDR3 is 13 amino acids long. The V end lost 2 bases, the J end lost 1 base, and 5 bases lay between the germline ends. Germline CDR1 is SGHTA and CDR2 is FQGNSA. The CDR3 spells CASSLWRNTEAFF. CDR3 bases: TGTGCCAGCAGCTTATGGAGGAACACTGAAGCTTTCTTT.

The chain carries TRBV28 and TRBJ2-5, with D perhaps matching TRBD1 (5 bases). V shed 5 bases and J shed 7 bases, with 20 bases lying between them. The germline CDR1 and CDR2 sequences are MDHEN and SYDVKM. This CDR3 is 15 amino acids long. For the CDR3, the DNA is TGTGCCAGCAGTACCACAGGCGCCCTAACGTCGACCCAGTACTTC. Translated, it gives CASSTTGALTSTQYF.

The V gene is TRBV19, the J gene TRBJ2-3, with 7 bases matching TRBD1. CDR1 and CDR2 (germline): LNHDA, SQIVND (reference sequence). The CDR3 has 16 residues. The J segment lost 2 bases and the V segment lost 2 bases, leaving 7 bases of the junction unmatched. The CDR3 nucleotides are TGTGCCAGTAGTATAAGTTGGGGACAGTCCACAGATACGCAGTATTTT. This codes for CASSISWGQSTDTQYF.

The genes are TRBV6-4 and TRBJ2-3; tentatively, D is TRBD2 (6 bases). Looked up from germline, CDR1 is MRHNA and CDR2 is SNTAGT. The CDR3 runs to 14 residues. V was shortened by 3 bases and J by 8 bases, with 15 bases between the two germline ends. The CDR3 DNA sequence: TGTGCCAGCAGTGAGTTTTCAGGGACTGCTACGCAGTATTTT. It is translated as CASSEFSGTATQYF.

The J gene is TRBJ2-5, the V gene TRBV6-5; D is undetermined. In germline, CDR1 is MNHEY, CDR2 SVGAGI. The CDR3 contains 15 residues. V shed 0 bases and J shed 7 bases, with 15 bases lying between them. The CDR3 sequence: CASSYSSSPSGTQYF. The CDR3 DNA reads as TGTGCCAGCAGTTACTCGAGTAGTCCGTCGGGGACCCAGTACTTC.

This chain joins TRBV6-5 and TRBJ2-3; 10 nucleotides align to TRBD2. V was clipped by 0 bases and J by 8 bases; unmatched bases: 8. The CDR3 runs 16 residues. CDR1 is MNHEY, CDR2 SVGAGI, per germline. The CDR3 coding sequence is TGTGCCAGCAGTTACTCGAGTAGCGGGGGGCCTGCTACGCAGTATTTT. Protein product: CASSYSSSGGPATQYF.